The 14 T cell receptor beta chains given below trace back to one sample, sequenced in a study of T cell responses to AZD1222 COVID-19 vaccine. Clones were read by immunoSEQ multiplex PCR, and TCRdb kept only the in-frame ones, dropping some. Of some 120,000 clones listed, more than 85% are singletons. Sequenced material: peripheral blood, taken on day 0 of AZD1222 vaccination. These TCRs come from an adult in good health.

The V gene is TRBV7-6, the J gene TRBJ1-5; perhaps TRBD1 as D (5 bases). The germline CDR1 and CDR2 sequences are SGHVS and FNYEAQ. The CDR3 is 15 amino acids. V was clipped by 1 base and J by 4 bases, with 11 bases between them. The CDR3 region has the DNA TGTGCCAGCAGCTTAGAGGCCGGGGGAAATCAGCCCCAGCATTTT. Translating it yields CASSLEAGGNQPQHF. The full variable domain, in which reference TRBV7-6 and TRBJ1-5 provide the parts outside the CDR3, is GAGVSQSPRYKVTKRGQDVALRCDPISGHVSLYWYRQALGQGPEFLTYFNYEAQQDKSGLPNDRFSAERPEGSISTLTIQRTEQRDSAMYRCASSLEAGGNQPQHFGDGTRLSIL.

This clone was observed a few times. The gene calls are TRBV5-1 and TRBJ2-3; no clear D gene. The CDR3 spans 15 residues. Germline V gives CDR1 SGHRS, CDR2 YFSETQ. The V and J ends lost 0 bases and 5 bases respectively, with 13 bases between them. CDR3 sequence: CASSLASGAEDTQYF. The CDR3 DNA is TGCGCCAGCAGCTTGGCTAGTGGTGCGGAAGATACGCAGTATTTT.

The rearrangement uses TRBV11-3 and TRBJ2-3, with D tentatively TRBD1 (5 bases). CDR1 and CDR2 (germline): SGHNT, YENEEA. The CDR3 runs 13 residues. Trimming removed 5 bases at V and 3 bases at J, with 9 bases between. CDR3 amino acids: CASSPGLTDTQYF. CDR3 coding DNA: TGTGCCAGCAGCCCAGGGTTGACAGATACGCAGTATTTT.

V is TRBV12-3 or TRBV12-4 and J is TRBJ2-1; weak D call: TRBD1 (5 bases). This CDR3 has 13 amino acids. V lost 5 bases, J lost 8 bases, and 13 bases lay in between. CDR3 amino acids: CASSPPSRDEQFF. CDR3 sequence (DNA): TGTGCCAGCAGTCCCCCCAGCAGGGATGAGCAGTTCTTC.

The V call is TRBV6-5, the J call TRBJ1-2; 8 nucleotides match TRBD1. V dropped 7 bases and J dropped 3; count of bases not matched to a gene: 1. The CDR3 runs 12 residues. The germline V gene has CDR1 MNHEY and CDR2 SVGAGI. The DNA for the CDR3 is TGTGCCAGCACGACAGGGGACTATGGCTACACCTTC. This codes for CASTTGDYGYTF.

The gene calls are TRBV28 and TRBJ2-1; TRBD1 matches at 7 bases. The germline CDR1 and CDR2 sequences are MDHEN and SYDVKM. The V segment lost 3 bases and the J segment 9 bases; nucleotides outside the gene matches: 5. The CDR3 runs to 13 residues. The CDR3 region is CASSFSDRAEQFF. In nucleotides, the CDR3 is TGTGCCAGCAGTTTTTCTGACAGGGCTGAGCAGTTCTTC.

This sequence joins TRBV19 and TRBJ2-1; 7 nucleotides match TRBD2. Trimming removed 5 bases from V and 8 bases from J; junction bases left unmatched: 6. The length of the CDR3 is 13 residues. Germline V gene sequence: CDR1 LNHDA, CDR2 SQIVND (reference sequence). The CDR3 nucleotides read TGTGCCAGTAGTGTGGGACTATTCGATGAGCAGTTCTTC. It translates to CASSVGLFDEQFF.

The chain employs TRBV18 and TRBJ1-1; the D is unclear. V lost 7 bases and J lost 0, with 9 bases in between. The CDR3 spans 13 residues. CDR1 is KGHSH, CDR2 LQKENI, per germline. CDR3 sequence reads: CASFRAMNTEAFF. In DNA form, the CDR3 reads TGTGCCAGCTTCCGGGCGATGAACACTGAAGCTTTCTTT.

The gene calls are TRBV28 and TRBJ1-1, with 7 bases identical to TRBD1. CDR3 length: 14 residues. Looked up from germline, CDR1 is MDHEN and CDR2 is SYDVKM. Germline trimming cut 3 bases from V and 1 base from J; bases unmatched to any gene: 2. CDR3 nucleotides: TGTGCCAGCAGTTTCACAGGGGAGAACACTGAAGCTTTCTTT. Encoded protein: CASSFTGENTEAFF.

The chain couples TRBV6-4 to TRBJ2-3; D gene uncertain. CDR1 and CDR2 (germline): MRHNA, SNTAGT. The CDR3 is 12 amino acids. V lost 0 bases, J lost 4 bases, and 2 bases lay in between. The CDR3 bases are TGTGCCAGCAGTGACTCGGCAGATACGCAGTATTTT. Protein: CASSDSADTQYF.

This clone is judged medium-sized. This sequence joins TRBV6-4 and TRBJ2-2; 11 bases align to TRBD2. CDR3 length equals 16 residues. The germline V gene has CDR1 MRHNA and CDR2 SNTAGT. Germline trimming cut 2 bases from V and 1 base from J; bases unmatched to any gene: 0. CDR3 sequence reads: CASSDGTSGNTGELFF. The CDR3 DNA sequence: TGTGCCAGCAGTGACGGGACTAGCGGGAACACCGGGGAGCTGTTTTTT.

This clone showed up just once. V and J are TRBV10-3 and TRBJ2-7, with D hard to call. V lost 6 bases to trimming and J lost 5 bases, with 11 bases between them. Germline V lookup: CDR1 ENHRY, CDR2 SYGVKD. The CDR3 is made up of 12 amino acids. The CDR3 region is CAIRVQGDEQYF. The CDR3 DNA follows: TGTGCCATCAGAGTACAAGGCGACGAGCAGTACTTC.

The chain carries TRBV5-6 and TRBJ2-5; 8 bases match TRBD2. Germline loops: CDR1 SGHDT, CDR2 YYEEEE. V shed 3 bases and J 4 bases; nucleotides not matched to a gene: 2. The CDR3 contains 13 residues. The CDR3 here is CASSSRGGETQYF. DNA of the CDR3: TGTGCCAGCAGCTCCCGGGGGGGAGAGACCCAGTACTTC.

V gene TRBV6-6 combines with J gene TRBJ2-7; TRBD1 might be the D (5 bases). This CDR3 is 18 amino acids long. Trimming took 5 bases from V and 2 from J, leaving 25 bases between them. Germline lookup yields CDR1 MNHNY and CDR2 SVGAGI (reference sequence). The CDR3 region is CASSPTPLDSASPYEQYF. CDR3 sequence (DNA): TGTGCCAGCAGTCCTACTCCACTCGACAGCGCGTCTCCCTACGAGCAGTACTTC.